One and the same sample provided the 32 T cell receptor beta chains below, sequenced in a study of cytomegalovirus exposure and HLA in healthy donors. Profiling relied on immunoSEQ multiplex PCR, and the TCRdb table lists in-frame clones only, not all of them. Of 150,000 to 200,000 clones in the sample, around four fifths are singletons; the top ten hold under 7.5%. Sequencing used PBMCs. These receptors originate from a man aged 18 to 35 in good health and CMV-seropositive.

The V and J genes are TRBV28 and TRBJ1-5; D is possibly TRBD1 (6 bases). Germline V lookup: CDR1 MDHEN, CDR2 SYDVKM. The CDR3 has 15 amino acids. V was shortened by 1 base and J by 3 bases, with 10 bases between the two germline ends. The CDR3 coding sequence is TGTGCCAGCAGTTTATATGGGGGCAACAATCAGCCCCAGCATTTT. Translating gives CASSLYGGNNQPQHF.

This chain connects TRBV7-2 to TRBJ2-5, with 8 bases fitting TRBD1. Losses at the gene ends were 6 bases for V and 7 bases for J; bases not matched to a gene: 7. The CDR3 sequence is 13 residues long. Germline V gene data show CDR1 as SGHTA and CDR2 as FQGNSA. The CDR3 DNA reads as TGTGCCAGCAGGAAGACAGGGGAATGGACCCAGTACTTC. Protein: CASRKTGEWTQYF.

This chain connects TRBV5-4 to TRBJ2-5; 9 bases agree with TRBD2. The CDR3 has 16 amino acids. Trimming took 1 base from V and 3 from J; bases not matched to a gene: 7. Looked up from germline, CDR1 is SGHNT and CDR2 is YYREEE (reference sequence). The CDR3 DNA sequence: TGTGCCAGCAGCTTGCAACTAGCGGGTTACAAAGAGACCCAGTACTTC. Translated: CASSLQLAGYKETQYF.

DNA for the CDR3: TGTGCCATCAGCCCGGACAGGGGGGACACCGGGGAGCTGTTTTTT. Protein: CAISPDRGDTGELFF. The chain links TRBV10-3 to TRBJ2-2, with 10 bases matching TRBD1. The CDR3 consists of 15 residues. The germline gives CDR1 ENHRY, CDR2 SYGVKD. The trim removed 6 bases at V and 3 bases at J, leaving 4 bases unmatched.

The chain combines TRBV5-1 with TRBJ2-7; 7 bases agree with TRBD1. This CDR3 contains 13 residues. The germline V gene encodes CDR1 SGHRS and CDR2 YFSETQ. Trimming at V came to 4 bases and at J to 4 bases, leaving 5 bases not matched to a gene. CDR3 coding DNA: TGCGCCAGCAGCCGGGGACAGCAGTACGAGCAGTACTTC. Translating it yields CASSRGQQYEQYF.

This clone appeared a few times. CDR3 DNA: TGTGCCAGCAGCCCCGCGGTTAGCTCTGGAAACACCATATATTTT. Its protein product is CASSPAVSSGNTIYF. This sequence joins TRBV28 and TRBJ1-3, with D hard to call. The CDR3 extends over 15 amino acids. Trimming took off 6 bases at V and 0 bases at J, with 12 bases between the two ends. CDR1 MDHEN and CDR2 SYDVKM come from the germline V gene.

The rearrangement uses TRBV27 and TRBJ2-1; 10 nucleotides agree with TRBD2. The CDR3 is 19 residues long. V trimming: 5 bases; J trimming: 1 base; junction bases outside the gene matches: 14. CDR1 and CDR2 (germline): MNHEY, SMNVEV (reference sequence). The CDR3 region is CASSPGPGLAGESYNEQFF. In DNA form, the CDR3 reads TGTGCCAGCAGTCCAGGGCCCGGGCTAGCGGGAGAATCCTACAATGAGCAGTTCTTC.

The chain joins TRBV30 to TRBJ2-7; 7 positions match TRBD1. This CDR3 is built from 13 residues. J was trimmed by 2 bases and V by 5 bases; bases with no gene match: 6. CDR1 and CDR2 (germline): GTSNPN, SVGIG (reference sequence). CDR3 loop: CAWERQGPYEQYF. CDR3 coding DNA: TGTGCCTGGGAGAGACAGGGACCCTACGAGCAGTACTTC.

J is TRBJ1-2 and V is TRBV5-6; unclear D gene. V gave up 4 bases and J gave up 3 bases, with 16 bases separating them. Germline loops: CDR1 SGHDT, CDR2 YYEEEE. The CDR3 sequence is 15 residues long. CDR3 DNA: TGTGCCAGCAGCGCTGGCACGCCAGGCCACTATGGCTACACCTTC. As protein: CASSAGTPGHYGYTF.

V is TRBV13 and J is TRBJ2-1; TRBD2 agrees at 16 bases. CDR1 and CDR2 (germline): PRHDT, FYEKMQ (reference sequence). V was pared by 5 bases and J by 6 bases, with 4 bases of the junction left unmatched. The CDR3 contains 16 residues. The CDR3 DNA sequence: TGTGCCAGCAGCCAGGGACTAGCGGGAGGGCCCAATGAGCAGTTCTTC. Its protein is CASSQGLAGGPNEQFF.

The chain recombines TRBV4-2 with TRBJ2-7; 8 bases agree with TRBD1. Germline-derived CDR1 and CDR2 are LGHNA and YNFKEQ. The CDR3 covers 12 residues. V lost 2 bases and J lost 10; bases outside the gene matches: 4. The CDR3, as DNA: TGTGCCAGCAGCCAATCCGGACAGGGCCAGTACTTC. As protein: CASSQSGQGQYF.

The V and J genes are TRBV5-6 and TRBJ2-6, with D unclear. The V end was cut by 6 bases, the J end by 1 base, with 11 bases between. Germline V lookup: CDR1 SGHDT, CDR2 YYEEEE. The CDR3 length is 15 residues. For the CDR3, the DNA is TGTGCCAGCACTTGGTGGAGTTCTGGGGCCAACGTCCTGACTTTC. It encodes CASTWWSSGANVLTF.

The chain couples TRBV19 to TRBJ1-2; 9 bases fit TRBD1. Germline V CDR1 and CDR2: LNHDA, SQIVND (reference sequence). With 5 bases clipped from V and 5 bases from J, the junction kept 12 bases outside the gene matches. The CDR3 length is 16 residues. The CDR3: CASSVLPTGGYYGYTF. The CDR3 nucleotides read TGTGCCAGTAGTGTATTACCTACAGGGGGCTATTATGGCTACACCTTC.

The J gene is TRBJ1-2, the V gene TRBV27; tentative D call: TRBD1 (6 bases). This CDR3 is built from 19 residues. Germline-derived CDR1 and CDR2 are MNHEY and SMNVEV (reference sequence). V shed 0 bases and J shed 4 bases, with 24 bases lying between them. This CDR3 is CASSLSPYRAHTRGYGYTF. The CDR3 nucleotides read TGTGCCAGCAGTTTATCCCCCTACAGGGCCCATACCCGGGGCTATGGCTACACCTTC.

The rearrangement links TRBV5-1 to TRBJ1-2; TRBD1 agrees at 7 bases. The germline V gene encodes CDR1 SGHRS and CDR2 YFSETQ. V was pared by 0 bases and J by 6 bases, with 2 bases of the junction left unmatched. The CDR3 covers 13 residues. CDR3 loop: CASSLGQGDGYTF. The DNA for the CDR3 is TGCGCCAGCAGCTTGGGACAGGGCGATGGCTACACCTTC. The whole variable domain, filled in from reference TRBV5-1 and TRBJ1-2, reads KAGVTQTPRYLIKTRGQQVTLSCSPISGHRSVSWYQQTPGQGLQFLFEYFSETQRNKGNFPGRFSGRQFSNSRSEMNVSTLELGDSALYLCASSLGQGDGYTFGSGTRLTVV.

The V gene is TRBV6-4, the J gene TRBJ2-5; 10 nucleotides align to TRBD1. The CDR3 runs 14 residues. J gave up 5 bases and V 5 bases, and 5 bases lay outside the gene matches. Germline V gene sequence: CDR1 MRHNA, CDR2 SNTAGT. CDR3 sequence reads: CASSPGTGAETQYF. CDR3 sequence (DNA): TGTGCCAGCAGTCCCGGGACAGGGGCGGAGACCCAGTACTTC.

This rearrangement joins TRBV11-1 to TRBJ2-5; 7 nucleotides agree with TRBD1. CDR1 and CDR2 (germline): SGHAT, FQDESV (reference sequence). The CDR3 is made up of 12 amino acids. V trimming: 6 bases; J trimming: 3 bases; junction bases outside the gene matches: 1. This CDR3 is CASSTGEETQYF. CDR3 coding DNA: TGTGCCAGCAGTACAGGGGAAGAGACCCAGTACTTC.

This chain uses TRBV7-8 with TRBJ2-7; D remains unclear. V shed 2 bases and J shed 2 bases, with 10 bases lying between them. From germline, CDR1 is SGHVS and CDR2 FQNEAQ. The CDR3 covers 14 residues. CDR3 coding DNA: TGTGCCAGCAGCTTAATTGGCGGTCCCTACGAGCAGTACTTC. Translation gives CASSLIGGPYEQYF.

In DNA, the CDR3 is TGTGCCAGTACCGACAGAAACTATGGCTACACCTTC. It specifies CASTDRNYGYTF. This chain links TRBV19 with TRBJ1-2; TRBD1 is a possible D gene (5 bases). CDR3 length: 12 residues. Germline V gives CDR1 LNHDA, CDR2 SQIVND (reference sequence). The V end lost 7 bases, the J end lost 2 bases, and 8 bases lay between the germline ends.

The chain couples TRBV7-3 to TRBJ2-2; 7 positions match TRBD2. With V trimmed by 0 bases and J by 5 bases, 3 bases remained unmatched. The CDR3 runs to 15 residues. Germline CDR1 reads SGHTA; CDR2 reads FQGTGA. DNA for the CDR3: TGTGCCAGCAGCTTAACTATCGGGAGGACCGGGGAGCTGTTTTTT. As protein: CASSLTIGRTGELFF. The whole variable domain, remainder taken from reference TRBV7-3 and TRBJ2-2, is GAGVSQTPSNKVTEKGKYVELRCDPISGHTALYWYRQSLGQGPEFLIYFQGTGAADDSGLPNDRFFAVRPEGSVSTLKIQRTERGDSAVYLCASSLTIGRTGELFFGEGSRLTVL.

V gene TRBV18 combines with J gene TRBJ2-5, with 7 nucleotides matching TRBD2. This CDR3 contains 15 residues. CDR1 is KGHSH, CDR2 LQKENI, per germline. V was clipped by 1 base and J by 5 bases; unmatched bases: 7. The CDR3 nucleotides are TGTGCCAGCTCACCACTCCAGCGGGATGTGGAGACCCAGTACTTC. It translates to CASSPLQRDVETQYF.

The CDR3 nucleotides read TGTGCCAGCAGTTTAAAGGGGCCTAGCAATCAGCCCCAGCATTTT. Its protein is CASSLKGPSNQPQHF. The rearrangement uses TRBV28 and TRBJ1-5, with a tentative D call TRBD1 (5 bases). Germline V CDR1 and CDR2: MDHEN, SYDVKM. The CDR3 has 15 residues. V lost 2 bases and J lost 0, with 8 bases in between.

In nucleotides, the CDR3 is TGTGCCAGCAGTTACTGGGAGGGCGGAGATACGCAGTATTTT. It yields the protein CASSYWEGGDTQYF. V is TRBV6-5 and J is TRBJ2-3, with 7 bases matching TRBD2. CDR3 length equals 14 residues. J gave up 5 bases and V 1 base, and 3 bases lay outside the gene matches. Germline CDR1 reads MNHEY; CDR2 reads SVGAGI.

Concerning this clone itself: Other DNA sequences in this specimen translate into the identical CDR3. V gene TRBV5-6 combines with J gene TRBJ2-7; a possible D gene is TRBD1 (6 bases). This CDR3 is 13 amino acids long. Germline CDR1 SGHDT, CDR2 YYEEEE. V lost 3 bases to trimming and J lost 4 bases, with 11 bases between them. The CDR3, as DNA: TGTGCCAGCAGCTCGACAGGCCGGTACGAGCAGTACTTC. It translates to CASSSTGRYEQYF.

This sequence joins TRBV7-3 and TRBJ2-1; TRBD2 matches at 12 bases. The germline V gene encodes CDR1 SGHTA and CDR2 FQGTGA. V trimming: 2 bases; J trimming: 4 bases; junction bases outside the gene matches: 0. This CDR3 is 15 amino acids long. The CDR3 protein is CASSLGLAGYNEQFF. DNA for the CDR3: TGTGCCAGCAGCTTAGGACTAGCGGGATACAATGAGCAGTTCTTC. The whole variable domain, remainder taken from reference TRBV7-3 and TRBJ2-1, is GAGVSQTPSNKVTEKGKYVELRCDPISGHTALYWYRQSLGQGPEFLIYFQGTGAADDSGLPNDRFFAVRPEGSVSTLKIQRTERGDSAVYLCASSLGLAGYNEQFFGPGTRLTVL.

V is TRBV29-1 and J is TRBJ2-7; D not resolved. The CDR3 extends over 11 amino acids. Germline CDR1 SQVTM, CDR2 ANQGSEA. V was trimmed by 0 bases and J by 4 bases, leaving 4 bases between them. The CDR3 spells CSVEDRYEQYF. The CDR3, as DNA: TGCAGCGTTGAAGACAGGTACGAGCAGTACTTC.

This chain uses TRBV7-6 with TRBJ2-5, with 12 positions matching TRBD2. This CDR3 contains 18 residues. J was trimmed by 1 base and V by 1 base; bases with no gene match: 7. Germline CDR1 is SGHVS and CDR2 is FNYEAQ. CDR3 nucleotide sequence: TGTGCCAGCAGCTTAGGGGCTAGCGGGAGGGCCGCCCAAGAGACCCAGTACTTC. Residues: CASSLGASGRAAQETQYF.

The gene calls are TRBV28 and TRBJ2-1; 11 bases are a match to TRBD2. Germline CDR1 and CDR2: MDHEN and SYDVKM. The trim removed 5 bases at V and 7 bases at J, leaving 4 bases unmatched. The CDR3 has 14 residues. CDR3 sequence: CASSLAGGVNEQFF. CDR3 coding DNA: TGTGCCAGCAGTCTAGCGGGAGGTGTGAATGAGCAGTTCTTC.

This clone was detected a few times. V gene TRBV20-1 combines with J gene TRBJ1-1; no definite D call. Germline assignment: CDR1 DFQATT and CDR2 SNEGSKA (reference sequence). Trimming took 7 bases from V and 8 from J, leaving 11 bases between them. The CDR3 extends over 10 amino acids. For the CDR3, the DNA is TGCAGTGTCCTAACCTCAGAAGCTTTCTTT. This gives the protein CSVLTSEAFF.

This rearrangement joins TRBV28 to TRBJ1-2; no reliable D call. Germline loops: CDR1 MDHEN, CDR2 SYDVKM. V was trimmed by 5 bases and J by 3 bases, leaving 13 bases between them. The CDR3 is made up of 14 amino acids. CDR3 sequence (DNA): TGTGCCAGCAGTCCGTCTGGGGAGGACTATGGCTACACCTTC. Translated, it gives CASSPSGEDYGYTF.

The chain combines TRBV29-1 with TRBJ2-1, with D maybe TRBD1 (6 bases). The germline V gene encodes CDR1 SQVTM and CDR2 ANQGSEA. The CDR3 length is 14 residues. Trimming stripped 6 bases from V and 0 bases from J, with 12 bases between. CDR3 sequence (DNA): TGCAGCGTCCTACAGGGTAGCTCCTACAATGAGCAGTTCTTC. Its translation: CSVLQGSSYNEQFF.

This chain connects TRBV5-1 to TRBJ2-1; D is perhaps TRBD1 (6 bases). Per germline, CDR1 SGHRS and CDR2 YFSETQ. There are 14 residues in the CDR3. Trimming took off 4 bases at V and 4 bases at J, with 12 bases between the two ends. The CDR3 region is CASSMDSIYNEQFF. The CDR3 nucleotides are TGCGCCAGCAGCATGGACAGCATATACAATGAGCAGTTCTTC.